Presented here are 31 T cell receptor beta chains from one specimen sequenced in a study of early T cells in non-severe SARS-CoV-2 infection. MiXCR, run by TCRdb on the 5' RACE reads, gives a single entry per CDR3 protein. The sample has around 92,000 distinct CDR3 sequences; 9.5% to 12% are singletons. The sequenced material came from whole blood. The receptors here all came from an adult who was a healthcare worker with PCR-confirmed SARS-CoV-2 infection or an uninfected control (not recorded which).

This clonotype was seen ten or more times. The chain is built from TRBV29-1 and TRBJ2-3; D is unclear. This CDR3 is built from 12 residues. Trimming left V 4 bases short and J 3 bases short, with 8 bases between. Germline V gene lookup returns CDR1 SQVTM and CDR2 ANQGSEA. The CDR3 DNA follows: TGCAGCGTTGCCCTGGGGACAGATACGCAGTATTTT. It yields the protein CSVALGTDTQYF.

This clonotype showed up many times. V usage is TRBV20-1 and J usage is TRBJ1-3; D is unclear. The germline V and J ends were trimmed by 3 bases and 0 bases, with 6 bases remaining between them. CDR3 length: 13 amino acids. Germline CDR1 DFQATT, CDR2 SNEGSKA (reference sequence). In DNA form, the CDR3 reads TGCAGTGCTAGCCTGAGCTCTGGAAACACCATATATTTT. Its protein is CSASLSSGNTIYF.

This clonotype has only a few counts. This sequence joins TRBV7-8 and TRBJ1-5, with a tentative D call TRBD1 (5 bases). Germline CDR1 and CDR2: SGHVS and FQNEAQ. CDR3 size: 13 residues. The V end was cut by 4 bases, the J end by 7 bases, with 11 bases between. DNA of the CDR3: TGTGCCAGCAGCTGGGACGTAGGACAGCCCCAGCATTTT. The encoded protein is CASSWDVGQPQHF.

This chain connects TRBV29-1 to TRBJ2-5; the D is unclear. The length of the CDR3 is 12 residues. V was cut by 7 bases and J by 0 bases, with 9 bases left in between. Germline V gene data show CDR1 as SQVTM and CDR2 as ANQGSEA. CDR3 region: CSGQAHQETQYF. The CDR3 DNA reads TGCAGCGGCCAGGCCCACCAAGAGACCCAGTACTTC.

The chain recombines TRBV5-5 with TRBJ1-2; 8 bases match TRBD1. CDR3 length equals 13 residues. Germline V CDR1 and CDR2: SGHKS, YYEKEE (reference sequence). With 4 bases clipped from V and 6 bases from J, the junction kept 5 bases outside the gene matches. CDR3 DNA sequence: TGTGCCAGCAGCCGGACAGGGCTCAATGGCTACACCTTC. This gives the protein CASSRTGLNGYTF. Looking up the rest from reference TRBV5-5 and TRBJ1-2 gives the full variable domain: DAGVTQSPTHLIKTRGQQVTLRCSPISGHKSVSWYQQVLGQGPQFIFQYYEKEERGRGNFPDRFSARQFPNYSSELNVNALLLGDSALYLCASSRTGLNGYTFGSGTRLTVV.

This clonotype was observed at least ten times. The chain recombines TRBV24-1 with TRBJ1-5, with D hard to call. The germline gives CDR1 KGHDR, CDR2 SFDVKD. Trimming took 3 bases from V and 5 from J, leaving 7 bases between them. The CDR3 is made up of 13 amino acids. The CDR3 region is CATSDSSYQPQHF. CDR3 bases: TGTGCCACCAGTGATAGCAGCTATCAGCCCCAGCATTTT.

This clonotype has just a few counts. The rearrangement joins TRBV3-1 to TRBJ2-1, with D tentatively TRBD2 (5 bases). Germline V gene sequence: CDR1 LGHDT, CDR2 YNNKEL (reference sequence). V was clipped by 1 base and J by 2 bases, with 12 bases between them. This CDR3 has 16 residues. The CDR3: CASSQVASGAYNEQFF. The CDR3 DNA reads as TGTGCCAGCAGCCAAGTTGCCAGCGGAGCCTACAATGAGCAGTTCTTC.

This clonotype was detected only a few times. The rearrangement links TRBV6-1 to TRBJ2-3; D gene unclear. This CDR3 spans 13 amino acids. Germline V CDR1 and CDR2: MNHNS, SASEGT. Trimming took 6 bases from V and 1 from J, leaving 8 bases between them. The CDR3 DNA is TGTGCCAGCAGGGTCGAGGGCACAGATACGCAGTATTTT. Translating it yields CASRVEGTDTQYF.

This clonotype was recorded a few times. The chain links TRBV7-2 to TRBJ1-2; 12 bases agree with TRBD1. CDR1 is SGHTA and CDR2 is FQGNSA in the germline V gene. V gave up 6 bases and J gave up 4 bases; unmatched junction bases: 15. The CDR3 extends over 18 amino acids. CDR3 amino acids: CASRSSAGTGGAGYGYTF. The CDR3 coding sequence is TGTGCCAGCAGATCCTCGGCCGGGACAGGGGGCGCCGGCTATGGCTACACCTTC.

This clonotype was detected many times. The rearrangement uses TRBV7-9 and TRBJ2-7; 11 bases line up with TRBD1. CDR3 length: 14 amino acids. CDR1 and CDR2 (germline): SEHNR, FQNEAQ (reference sequence). V trimming: 4 bases; J trimming: 5 bases; junction bases outside the gene matches: 4. In DNA form, the CDR3 reads TGTGCCAGCAGCTCCGGGACAGGGGGACACGAGCAGTACTTC. This translates into CASSSGTGGHEQYF. Drawing the rest from reference TRBV7-9 and TRBJ2-7, the complete variable domain is DTGVSQNPRHKITKRGQNVTFRCDPISEHNRLYWYRQTLGQGPEFLTYFQNEAQLEKSRLLSDRFSAERPKGSFSTLEIQRTEQGDSAMYLCASSSGTGGHEQYFGPGTRLTVT.

This clonotype was detected only a few times. V and J are TRBV29-1 and TRBJ1-5; 8 bases map to TRBD1. This CDR3 has 13 residues. The J segment lost 6 bases and the V segment lost 6 bases, leaving 7 bases of the junction unmatched. Germline-derived CDR1 and CDR2 are SQVTM and ANQGSEA. CDR3 amino acids: CSVGDRTLQPQHF. The CDR3 DNA follows: TGCAGCGTGGGGGACAGGACCCTTCAGCCCCAGCATTTT.

This clonotype was counted ten times or more. The chain links TRBV6-6 to TRBJ1-5; D unclear. Trimming shortened V by 6 bases and J by 6 bases, and 15 bases separated the two germline ends. CDR3 length equals 14 residues. In germline, CDR1 is MNHNY, CDR2 SVGAGI (reference sequence). Written as DNA, the CDR3 is TGTGCCAGCAGGAACGTGGGCACAACTCAGCCCCAGCATTTT. It encodes CASRNVGTTQPQHF.

A few counts support this clonotype. The chain employs TRBV5-1 and TRBJ2-1; D may be TRBD1 (5 bases). CDR1 is SGHRS, CDR2 YFSETQ, per germline. The CDR3 has 14 amino acids. V was pared by 4 bases and J by 4 bases, with 12 bases between. The CDR3 sequence is CASSLQGIYNEQFF. CDR3 DNA: TGCGCCAGCAGCCTCCAGGGAATATACAATGAGCAGTTCTTC.

For the CDR3, the DNA is TGTGCCAGCAGTTCGGAATTGTGGGGGCTGAATTCACCCCTCCACTTT. This encodes CASSSELWGLNSPLHF. The chain combines TRBV28 with TRBJ1-6; perhaps TRBD1 as D (6 bases). V was clipped by 4 bases and J by 7 bases, with 17 bases between them. The germline V gene has CDR1 MDHEN and CDR2 SYDVKM. The CDR3 spans 16 residues. The full variable domain, rest sourced from reference TRBV28 and TRBJ1-6, is DVKVTQSSRYLVKRTGEKVFLECVQDMDHENMFWYRQDPGLGLRLIYFSYDVKMKEKGDIPEGYSVSREKKERFSLILESASTNQTSMYLCASSSELWGLNSPLHFGNGTRLTVT.

This chain connects TRBV20-1 to TRBJ2-3; 7 bases match TRBD2. The CDR3 totals 13 residues. The germline gives CDR1 DFQATT, CDR2 SNEGSKA (reference sequence). CDR3 amino acids: CIPAGLVGDTQYF. The CDR3 DNA follows: TGCATTCCAGCCGGACTAGTTGGTGATACGCAGTATTTT.

This clonotype was counted ten times or more. The chain couples TRBV3-1 to TRBJ2-7; possibly TRBD2 for D (7 bases). Trimming pared 0 bases from V and 3 bases from J, leaving 12 bases between. The CDR3 totals 15 residues. The germline V gene encodes CDR1 LGHDT and CDR2 YNNKEL (reference sequence). CDR3 amino acids: CASSQDMRGLYEQYF. CDR3 coding DNA: TGTGCCAGCAGCCAAGATATGCGGGGGCTCTACGAGCAGTACTTC.

The rearrangement links TRBV19 to TRBJ1-4; D is unresolved. The CDR3 has 14 amino acids. Germline CDR1 reads LNHDA; CDR2 reads SQIVND (reference sequence). Trimming cost V 3 bases and J 4 bases, with 9 bases left between them. CDR3 sequence reads: CASSIGPSNEKLFF. CDR3 nucleotide sequence: TGTGCCAGTAGTATCGGACCGAGTAATGAAAAACTGTTTTTT. The whole variable domain, remainder taken from reference TRBV19 and TRBJ1-4, is DGGITQSPKYLFRKEGQNVTLSCEQNLNHDAMYWYRQDPGQGLRLIYYSQIVNDFQKGDIAEGYSVSREKKESFPLTVTSAQKNPTAFYLCASSIGPSNEKLFFGSGTQLSVL.

This clonotype was seen only a few times. V is TRBV5-6 and J is TRBJ2-3; TRBD2 matches at 14 bases. Germline CDR1 and CDR2: SGHDT and YYEEEE. This CDR3 contains 15 residues. With V trimmed by 4 bases and J by 7 bases, 5 bases remained unmatched. The CDR3 sequence: CASSPGLAGAYTQYF. The CDR3 DNA reads TGTGCCAGCAGCCCGGGACTAGCGGGGGCATATACGCAGTATTTT.

The table lists this clonotype with a few counts. The chain combines TRBV28 with TRBJ2-3; D is perhaps TRBD2 (5 bases). Trimming cost V 6 bases and J 2 bases, with 24 bases left between them. Looked up from germline, CDR1 is MDHEN and CDR2 is SYDVKM. The CDR3 has 18 residues. CDR3 DNA: TGTGCCAGCAGATACCAAAGTCAACTAGGGTACTCCACAGATACGCAGTATTTT. Its translation is CASRYQSQLGYSTDTQYF.

The chain employs TRBV7-9 and TRBJ2-1; 10 bases fit TRBD2. CDR3 length: 15 amino acids. The V segment lost 5 bases and the J segment 7 bases; nucleotides outside the gene matches: 8. Germline V gene lookup returns CDR1 SEHNR and CDR2 FQNEAQ (reference sequence). Written as DNA, the CDR3 is TGTGCCAGCAGCGTGCTAGCGGGGGCACCTAATGAGCAGTTCTTC. Residues: CASSVLAGAPNEQFF.

Ten or more counts support this clonotype. The chain joins TRBV6-4 to TRBJ2-3, with D tentatively TRBD2 (6 bases). Per germline, CDR1 MRHNA and CDR2 SNTAGT. This CDR3 region has 18 residues. V dropped 2 bases and J dropped 8 bases, with 26 bases sitting between them. The CDR3 sequence is CASSDGPLSNLGGVTQYF. The CDR3 DNA sequence: TGTGCCAGCAGTGACGGTCCCTTATCCAACTTGGGAGGAGTTACGCAGTATTTT.

In this sample, this clonotype turned up a few times. The V gene is TRBV20-1, the J gene TRBJ1-2, with D possibly matching TRBD1 (5 bases). Trimming removed 3 bases from V and 4 bases from J, with 21 bases in between. The germline gives CDR1 DFQATT, CDR2 SNEGSKA (reference sequence). CDR3 length: 16 amino acids. CDR3 region: CSASLWGRSGGYGYTF. CDR3 nucleotides: TGCAGTGCTAGTCTGTGGGGACGCTCTGGGGGCTATGGCTACACCTTC.

The chain links TRBV30 to TRBJ2-3; 12 bases fit TRBD2. V was pared by 2 bases and J by 6 bases, with 12 bases of the junction left unmatched. CDR1 is GTSNPN, CDR2 SVGIG, per germline (reference sequence). The CDR3 totals 17 residues. Written as DNA, the CDR3 is TGTGCCTGGAGTCCCCCAGGACTAGCGGGGACCACGGATACGCAGTATTTT. This codes for CAWSPPGLAGTTDTQYF.

This clonotype was counted only a few times. The rearrangement links TRBV5-6 to TRBJ1-2, with 8 positions matching TRBD1. The CDR3 totals 16 residues. The V segment lost 2 bases and the J segment 7 bases; nucleotides outside the gene matches: 13. Germline V lookup: CDR1 SGHDT, CDR2 YYEEEE. The CDR3 DNA reads TGTGCCAGCAGCTTCCCTCGCCCAGGGGGCGGAGGTGGCTACACCTTC. Translation: CASSFPRPGGGGGYTF.

By proportion, this clonotype is large. The chain joins TRBV28 to TRBJ1-6; D uncertain. CDR3 length: 12 amino acids. CDR1 and CDR2 (germline): MDHEN, SYDVKM. V was cut by 6 bases and J by 12 bases, with 12 bases left in between. The chain's CDR3 is CASRRAPKPLHF. The CDR3 DNA follows: TGTGCCAGCAGGCGGGCCCCGAAACCCCTCCACTTT.

This clonotype was counted between two and nine times. The chain employs TRBV11-2 and TRBJ2-1; TRBD2 might be the D (5 bases). The CDR3 totals 13 residues. The V gene's germline CDR1 is SGHAT and CDR2 FQNNGV. The V and J ends lost 8 bases and 7 bases respectively, with 15 bases between them. CDR3 sequence reads: CASCRLSGNEQFF. The CDR3 DNA follows: TGTGCCAGCTGTCGGCTATCGGGGAATGAGCAGTTCTTC. Based on the CDR3 plus reference TRBV11-2 and TRBJ2-1, the full variable domain is EAGVAQSPRYKIIEKRQSVAFWCNPISGHATLYWYQQILGQGPKLLIQFQNNGVVDDSQLPKDRFSAERLKGVDSTLKIQPAKLEDSAVYLCASCRLSGNEQFFGPGTRLTVL.

This clonotype was seen many times. The rearrangement joins TRBV7-9 to TRBJ1-2; maybe TRBD1 (5 bases). CDR1 SEHNR and CDR2 FQNEAQ come from the germline V gene (reference sequence). The V gene lost 5 bases and the J gene lost 0 bases, with 13 bases spanning the gap. The CDR3 is 15 residues long. CDR3 sequence: CASSKTELTNYGYTF. In DNA, the CDR3 is TGTGCCAGCAGCAAGACAGAACTAACTAACTATGGCTACACCTTC.

This clonotype showed up just a few times. The rearrangement uses TRBV7-2 and TRBJ2-3, with D perhaps matching TRBD1 (6 bases). This CDR3 is built from 15 residues. Trimming left V 6 bases short and J 1 base short, with 14 bases between. CDR1 and CDR2 from the germline V gene are SGHTA and FQGNSA. CDR3 sequence (DNA): TGTGCCAGCAGGCAGCAACAGGGACGCACAGATACGCAGTATTTT. It specifies CASRQQQGRTDTQYF.

This clonotype has at least ten counts. This chain connects TRBV19 to TRBJ2-7; 9 nucleotides match TRBD1. Trimming cost V 4 bases and J 3 bases; bases outside gene matches: 4. The germline V gene encodes CDR1 LNHDA and CDR2 SQIVND (reference sequence). The CDR3 sequence is 14 residues long. Written as DNA, the CDR3 is TGTGCCAGTAGTAATCCGGGACAGGGCTACGAGCAGTACTTC. Translating gives CASSNPGQGYEQYF.

In this sample, this clonotype turned up a few times. The gene calls are TRBV4-1 and TRBJ2-6; tentatively, D is TRBD2 (6 bases). This CDR3 region has 20 residues. Per germline, CDR1 MGHRA and CDR2 YSYEKL. V lost 3 bases to trimming and J lost 0 bases, with 21 bases between them. CDR3 sequence reads: CASSQHRGLGTLSGANVLTF. The CDR3 DNA is TGCGCCAGCAGCCAGCATCGGGGACTTGGCACCCTCTCTGGGGCCAACGTCCTGACTTTC.

The genes are TRBV20-1 and TRBJ2-7; 9 bases fit TRBD2. J was trimmed by 0 bases and V by 1 base; bases with no gene match: 4. The CDR3 is made up of 15 amino acids. Germline V gives CDR1 DFQATT, CDR2 SNEGSKA (reference sequence). CDR3 loop: CSARVASGVSYEQYF. DNA of the CDR3: TGCAGTGCTAGAGTGGCTAGCGGGGTCTCCTACGAGCAGTACTTC.